This T cell receptor beta chain was identified during a study of shared clonotypes between healthy human individuals. Study-level information: Each donor had three CD4 naive, three CD4 memory, two CD8 naive and one CD8 memory plate.

Germline values: CDR1 SNHLY, CDR2 FYNNEI. The CDR3 has 15 amino acids. V lost 6 bases to trimming and J lost 5 bases, with 16 bases between them. Measured with immunoSEQ multiplex PCR; TCRdb has only the in-frame clones, and not every one. Among about 2.3 million clones listed, just over 90% were seen once. This clone was seen only once. Its antigen is unknown. Study-wide points: A handful of donors held about 5% of naive CD4 clonotypes in common. With few donors, the genetic and exposure-history diversity represented was limited.

Material: naive CD4+ T cells from PBMCs. Subset given: CD45RA+ positively selected. The clonotype comes from a man between 18 and 35 years old in good health. Some clones in this sample may be carry-over from other donors' samples. V usage is TRBV2 and J usage is TRBJ1-4; D gene uncertain. The CDR3: CASRGLSTGNEKLFF. The CDR3 nucleotides read TGTGCCAGCAGAGGCCTTTCCACGGGGAATGAAAAACTGTTTTTT.